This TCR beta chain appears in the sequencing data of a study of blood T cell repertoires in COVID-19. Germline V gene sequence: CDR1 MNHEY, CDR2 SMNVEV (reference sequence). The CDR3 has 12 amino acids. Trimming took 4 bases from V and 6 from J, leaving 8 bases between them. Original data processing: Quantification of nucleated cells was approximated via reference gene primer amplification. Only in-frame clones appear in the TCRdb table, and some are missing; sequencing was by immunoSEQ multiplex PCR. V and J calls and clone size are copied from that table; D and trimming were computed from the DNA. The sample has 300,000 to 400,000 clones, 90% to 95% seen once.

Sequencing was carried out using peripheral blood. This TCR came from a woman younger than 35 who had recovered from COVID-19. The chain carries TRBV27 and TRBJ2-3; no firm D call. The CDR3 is CASSSAGDTQYF. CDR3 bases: TGTGCCAGCAGTTCCGCCGGGGATACGCAGTATTTT.